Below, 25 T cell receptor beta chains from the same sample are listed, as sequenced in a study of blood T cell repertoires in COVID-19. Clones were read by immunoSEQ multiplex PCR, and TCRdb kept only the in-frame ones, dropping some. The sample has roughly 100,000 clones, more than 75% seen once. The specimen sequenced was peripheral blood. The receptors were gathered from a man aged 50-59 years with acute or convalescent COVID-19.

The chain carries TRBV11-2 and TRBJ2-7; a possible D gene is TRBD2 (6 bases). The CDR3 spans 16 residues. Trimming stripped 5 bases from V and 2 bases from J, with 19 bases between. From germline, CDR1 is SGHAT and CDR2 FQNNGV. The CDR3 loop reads CASSPLRGRTPYEQYF. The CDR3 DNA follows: TGTGCCAGCAGCCCTTTAAGAGGGAGGACCCCCTACGAGCAGTACTTC.

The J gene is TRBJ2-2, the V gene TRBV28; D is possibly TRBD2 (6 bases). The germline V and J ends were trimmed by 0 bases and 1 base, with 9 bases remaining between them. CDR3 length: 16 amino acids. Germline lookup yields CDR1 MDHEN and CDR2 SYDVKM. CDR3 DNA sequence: TGTGCCAGCAGTTTATGGCCGGGACTGAACACCGGGGAGCTGTTTTTT. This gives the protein CASSLWPGLNTGELFF. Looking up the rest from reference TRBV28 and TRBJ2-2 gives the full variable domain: DVKVTQSSRYLVKRTGEKVFLECVQDMDHENMFWYRQDPGLGLRLIYFSYDVKMKEKGDIPEGYSVSREKKERFSLILESASTNQTSMYLCASSLWPGLNTGELFFGEGSRLTVL.

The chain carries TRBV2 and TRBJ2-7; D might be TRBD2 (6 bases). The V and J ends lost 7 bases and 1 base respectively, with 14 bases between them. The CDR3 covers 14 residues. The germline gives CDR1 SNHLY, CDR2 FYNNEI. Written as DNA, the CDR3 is TGTGCCAGCATCGGGCTGCGGGGATCCTACGAGCAGTACTTC. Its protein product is CASIGLRGSYEQYF.

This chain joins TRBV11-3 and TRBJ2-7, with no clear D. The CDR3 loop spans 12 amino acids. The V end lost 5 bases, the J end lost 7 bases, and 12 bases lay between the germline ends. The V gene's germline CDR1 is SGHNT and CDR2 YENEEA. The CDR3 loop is CASSIRNREQYF. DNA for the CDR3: TGTGCCAGCAGCATAAGAAACAGAGAGCAGTACTTC.

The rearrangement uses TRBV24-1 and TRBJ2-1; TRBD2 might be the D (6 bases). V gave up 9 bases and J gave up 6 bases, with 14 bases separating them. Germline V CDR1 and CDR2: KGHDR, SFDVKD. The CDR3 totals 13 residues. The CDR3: CATGLDYSNEQFF. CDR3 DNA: TGTGCCACCGGGTTGGACTACTCCAATGAGCAGTTCTTC.

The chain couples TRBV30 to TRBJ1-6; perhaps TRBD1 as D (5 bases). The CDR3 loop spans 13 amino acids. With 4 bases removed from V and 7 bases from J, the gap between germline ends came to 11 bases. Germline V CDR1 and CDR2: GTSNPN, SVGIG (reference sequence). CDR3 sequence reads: CAWKAPGNSPLHF. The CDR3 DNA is TGTGCCTGGAAGGCCCCAGGGAATTCACCCCTCCACTTT.

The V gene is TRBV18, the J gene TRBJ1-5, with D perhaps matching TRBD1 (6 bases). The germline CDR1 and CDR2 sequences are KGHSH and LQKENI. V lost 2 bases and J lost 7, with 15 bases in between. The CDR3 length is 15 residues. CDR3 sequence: CASSPNTGLGQPQHF. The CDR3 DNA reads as TGTGCCAGCTCACCAAATACAGGGTTGGGCCAGCCCCAGCATTTT.

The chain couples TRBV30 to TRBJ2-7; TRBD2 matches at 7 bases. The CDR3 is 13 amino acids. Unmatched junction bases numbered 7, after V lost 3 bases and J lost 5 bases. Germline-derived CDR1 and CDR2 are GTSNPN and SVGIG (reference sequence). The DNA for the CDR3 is TGTGCCTGGAGGACACTAGCGACCCACGAGCAGTACTTC. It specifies CAWRTLATHEQYF.

The CDR3 DNA reads TGTGCCAGCAGTTCCCAGGGGTTTTACGAGCAGTACTTC. Translated: CASSSQGFYEQYF. V usage is TRBV6-2 or TRBV6-3 and J usage is TRBJ2-7; D is possibly TRBD1 (6 bases). This CDR3 region has 13 residues. V lost 4 bases to trimming and J lost 4 bases, with 11 bases between them. Germline V gene sequence: CDR1 MNHEY, CDR2 SVGEGT.

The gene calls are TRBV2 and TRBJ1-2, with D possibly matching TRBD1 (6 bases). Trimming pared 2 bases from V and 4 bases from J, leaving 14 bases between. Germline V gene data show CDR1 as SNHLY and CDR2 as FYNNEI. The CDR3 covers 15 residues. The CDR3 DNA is TGTGCCAGCAGTGAATACAGACAGGCCCCCTATGGCTACACCTTC. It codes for CASSEYRQAPYGYTF.

Written as DNA, the CDR3 is TGTGCCTGGAGTGATCGGCGGGCAGGTTACGAGCAGTACTTC. The encoded protein is CAWSDRRAGYEQYF. This chain links TRBV30 with TRBJ2-7; D might be TRBD2 (5 bases). The CDR3 has 14 amino acids. The germline CDR1 and CDR2 sequences are GTSNPN and SVGIG (reference sequence). The V end lost 1 base, the J end lost 4 bases, and 14 bases lay between the germline ends.

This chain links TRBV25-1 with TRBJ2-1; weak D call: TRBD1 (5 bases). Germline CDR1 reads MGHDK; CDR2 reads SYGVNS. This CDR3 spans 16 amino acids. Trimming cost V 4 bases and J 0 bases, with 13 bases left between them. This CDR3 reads CASSAQRGSSYNEQFF. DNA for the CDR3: TGTGCCAGCAGTGCCCAAAGGGGATCCTCCTACAATGAGCAGTTCTTC.

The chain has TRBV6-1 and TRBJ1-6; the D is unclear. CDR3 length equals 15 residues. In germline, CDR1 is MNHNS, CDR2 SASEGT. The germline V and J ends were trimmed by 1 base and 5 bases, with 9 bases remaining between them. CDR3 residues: CASSEGPADNSPLHF. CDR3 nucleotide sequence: TGTGCCAGCAGTGAAGGTCCAGCGGATAATTCACCCCTCCACTTT.

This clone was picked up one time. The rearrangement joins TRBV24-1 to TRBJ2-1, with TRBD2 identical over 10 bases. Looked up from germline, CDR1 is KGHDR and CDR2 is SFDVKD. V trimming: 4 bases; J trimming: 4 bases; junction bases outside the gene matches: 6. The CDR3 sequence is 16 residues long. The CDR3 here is CATSDPTSGTYNEQFF. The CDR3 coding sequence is TGTGCCACCAGTGACCCTACTAGCGGGACTTACAATGAGCAGTTCTTC.

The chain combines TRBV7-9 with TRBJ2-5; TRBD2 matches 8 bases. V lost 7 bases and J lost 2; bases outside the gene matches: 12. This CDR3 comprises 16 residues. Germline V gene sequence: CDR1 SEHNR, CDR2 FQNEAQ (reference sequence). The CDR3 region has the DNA TGTGCCAGCAACCACCCGGGACTAGGAGCTCAAGAGACCCAGTACTTC. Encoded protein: CASNHPGLGAQETQYF.

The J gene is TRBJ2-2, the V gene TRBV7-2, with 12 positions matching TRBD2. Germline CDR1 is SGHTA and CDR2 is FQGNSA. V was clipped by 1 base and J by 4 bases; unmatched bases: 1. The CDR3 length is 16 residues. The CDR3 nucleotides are TGTGCCAGCAGCTTAGGGACTAGCGGGACCACCGGGGAGCTGTTTTTT. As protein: CASSLGTSGTTGELFF. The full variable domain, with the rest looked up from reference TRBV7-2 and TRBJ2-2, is GAGVSQSPSNKVTEKGKDVELRCDPISGHTALYWYRQSLGQGLEFLIYFQGNSAPDKSGLPSDRFSAERTGGSVSTLTIQRTQQEDSAVYLCASSLGTSGTTGELFFGEGSRLTVL.

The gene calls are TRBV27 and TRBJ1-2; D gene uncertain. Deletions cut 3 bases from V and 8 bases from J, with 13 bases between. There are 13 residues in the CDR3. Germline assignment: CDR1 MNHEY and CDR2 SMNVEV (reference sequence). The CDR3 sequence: CASSFRDGVGYTF. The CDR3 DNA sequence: TGTGCCAGCAGTTTCCGGGATGGAGTGGGCTACACCTTC.

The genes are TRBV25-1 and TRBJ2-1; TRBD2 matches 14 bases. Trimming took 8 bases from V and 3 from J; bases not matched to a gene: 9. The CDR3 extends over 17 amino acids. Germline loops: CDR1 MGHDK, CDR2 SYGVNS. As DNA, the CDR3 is TGTGCCAGCGGACAGACTAGCGGGAGGGCCGGCTACAATGAGCAGTTCTTC. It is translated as CASGQTSGRAGYNEQFF.

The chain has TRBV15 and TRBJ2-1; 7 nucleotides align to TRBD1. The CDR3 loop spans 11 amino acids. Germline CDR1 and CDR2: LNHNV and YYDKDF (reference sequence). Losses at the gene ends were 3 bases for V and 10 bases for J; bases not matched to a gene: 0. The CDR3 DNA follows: TGTGCCACCAGCAGGACAGGGGAGCAGTTCTTC. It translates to CATSRTGEQFF.

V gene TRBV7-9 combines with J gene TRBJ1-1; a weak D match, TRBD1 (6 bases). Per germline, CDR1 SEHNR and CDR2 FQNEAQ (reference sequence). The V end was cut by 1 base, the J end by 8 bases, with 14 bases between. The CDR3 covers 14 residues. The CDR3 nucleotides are TGTGCCAGCAGCTTAGTTCGTCCGGACAGCGAAGCTTTCTTT. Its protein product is CASSLVRPDSEAFF.

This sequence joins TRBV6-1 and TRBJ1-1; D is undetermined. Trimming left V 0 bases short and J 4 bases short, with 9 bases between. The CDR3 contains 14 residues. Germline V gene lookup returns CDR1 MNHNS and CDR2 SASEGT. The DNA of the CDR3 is TGTGCCAGCAGTGAAGCGGGAGGGATCACTGAAGCTTTCTTT. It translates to CASSEAGGITEAFF.

The CDR3 DNA is TGCAGCGTTGTCCCATGGGGACTAGTTAACACAGATACGCAGTATTTT. Its translation: CSVVPWGLVNTDTQYF. The chain is built from TRBV29-1 and TRBJ2-3; TRBD2 matches at 8 bases. This CDR3 contains 16 residues. Losses at the gene ends were 4 bases for V and 2 bases for J; bases not matched to a gene: 11. Per the germline V gene, CDR1 is SQVTM and CDR2 is ANQGSEA.

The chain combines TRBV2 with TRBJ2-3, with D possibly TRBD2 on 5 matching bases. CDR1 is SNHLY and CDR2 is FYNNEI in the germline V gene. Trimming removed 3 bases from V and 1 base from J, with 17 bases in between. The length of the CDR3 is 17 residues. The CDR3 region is CASSDGVGGWGTDTQYF. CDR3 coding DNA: TGTGCCAGCAGTGACGGCGTGGGCGGGTGGGGCACAGATACGCAGTATTTT.

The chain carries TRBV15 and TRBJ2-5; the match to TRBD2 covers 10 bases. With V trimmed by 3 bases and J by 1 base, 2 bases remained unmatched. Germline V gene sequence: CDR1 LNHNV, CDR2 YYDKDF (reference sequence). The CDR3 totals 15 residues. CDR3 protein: CATSRRTSGQETQYF. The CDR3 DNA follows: TGTGCCACCAGCAGGAGGACTAGCGGCCAAGAGACCCAGTACTTC.

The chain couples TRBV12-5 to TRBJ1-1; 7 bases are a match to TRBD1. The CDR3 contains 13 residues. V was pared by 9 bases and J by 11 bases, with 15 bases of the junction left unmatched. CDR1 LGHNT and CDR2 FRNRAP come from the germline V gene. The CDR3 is CASETPRGLKAFF. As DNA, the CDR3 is TGTGCTAGCGAGACACCGAGGGGGCTGAAGGCTTTCTTT.